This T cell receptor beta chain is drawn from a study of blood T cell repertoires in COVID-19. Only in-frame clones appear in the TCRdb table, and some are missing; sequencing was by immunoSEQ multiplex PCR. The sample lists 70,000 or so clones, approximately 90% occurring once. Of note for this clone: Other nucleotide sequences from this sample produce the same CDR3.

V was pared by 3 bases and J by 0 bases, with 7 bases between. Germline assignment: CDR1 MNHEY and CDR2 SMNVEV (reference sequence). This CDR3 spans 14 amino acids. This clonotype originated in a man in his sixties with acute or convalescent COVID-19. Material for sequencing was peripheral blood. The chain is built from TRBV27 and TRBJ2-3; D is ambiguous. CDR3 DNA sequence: TGTGCCAGCAGTTTCCAGTTTAGCACAGATACGCAGTATTTT. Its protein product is CASSFQFSTDTQYF.